This T cell receptor beta chain stems from a study of B cell selection in AIRE deficiency. Worth noting for this clone: Its antigen remains unknown.

CDR3 length: 15 residues. Germline V gene sequence: CDR1 SGHRS, CDR2 YFSETQ. Trimming stripped 1 base from V and 2 bases from J, with 12 bases between. Regulatory T cells were sorted as CD4+CD25hiCD127low/negative cells. TCRdb's table, derived via immunoSEQ multiplex PCR, lists solely in-frame clones and lacks some. The sample includes about 26,000 clones, roughly 90% of them seen just once. Study conclusions and caveats: Of approximately 3,700 shared Treg TCRbeta sequences, over 25% were healthy-only, about 8.6% patient-only. In TCRBV usage, CDR3 length and diversity, patient Tconv and Treg cells matched healthy donors.

The specimen sequenced was CD4+CD25+ Tregs sorted from PBMCs. This chain connects TRBV5-1 to TRBJ1-1, with D possibly TRBD1 on 5 matching bases. This clonotype was sampled from a human donor in good health. CDR3 region: CASSLFPGSNTEAFF. CDR3 nucleotide sequence: TGCGCCAGCAGCTTGTTTCCAGGGAGTAACACTGAAGCTTTCTTT.